The 8 T cell receptor beta chains in this list originate from one sample, sequenced in a study of shared clonotypes between healthy human individuals. TCRdb's copy holds only in-frame clones and misses some; the assay was immunoSEQ multiplex PCR. The sample has 2 million to 3 million clones, just over 90% seen once. Specimen: naive CD4+ T cells sorted from blood. Specified subset: CD45RA+ positively selected. These receptors were collected from a young man in good health.

The chain uses TRBV10-3 and TRBJ2-4, with 11 bases aligning to TRBD2. There are 18 residues in the CDR3. CDR1 is ENHRY, CDR2 SYGVKD, per germline. Losses at the gene ends were 3 bases for V and 1 base for J; bases not matched to a gene: 8. The DNA of the CDR3 is TGTGCCATCAGTGAACTCCTAGCGGGAGGCTCTGCCAAAAACATTCAGTACTTC. Encoded protein: CAISELLAGGSAKNIQYF.

The chain uses TRBV9 and TRBJ2-1; the match to TRBD2 covers 11 bases. The CDR3 spans 16 residues. Per the germline V gene, CDR1 is SGDLS and CDR2 is YYNGEE. The V and J ends lost 4 bases and 3 bases, in that order; junction bases with no gene match: 6. The CDR3: CASSPTGTSGYNEQFF. DNA of the CDR3: TGTGCCAGCAGCCCCACCGGGACTAGCGGCTACAATGAGCAGTTCTTC.

The V call is TRBV4-3, the J call TRBJ1-4; the D gene is possibly TRBD1 (6 bases). This CDR3 is built from 13 residues. Germline CDR1 LGHNA, CDR2 YSLEER. V gave up 4 bases and J gave up 8 bases, with 11 bases separating them. The CDR3 nucleotides are TGCGCCAGCAGCCCATCAAGGGGGGAAAAACTGTTTTTT. Encoded protein: CASSPSRGEKLFF.

The chain employs TRBV2 and TRBJ1-1, with a weak D call TRBD1 (5 bases). Per the germline V gene, CDR1 is SNHLY and CDR2 is FYNNEI. The CDR3 spans 12 residues. The germline V and J ends were trimmed by 6 bases and 6 bases, with 11 bases remaining between them. Written as DNA, the CDR3 is TGTGCCAGCAGAGGGGCCCCCGCTGAAGCTTTCTTT. As protein: CASRGAPAEAFF. The variable domain in full, with the rest retrieved from reference TRBV2 and TRBJ1-1, is EPEVTQTPSHQVTQMGQEVILRCVPISNHLYFYWYRQILGQKVEFLVSFYNNEISEKSEIFDDQFSVERPDGSNFTLKIRSTKLEDSAMYFCASRGAPAEAFFGQGTRLTVV.

This sequence joins TRBV15 and TRBJ2-7, with D tentatively TRBD2 (7 bases). With 0 bases removed from V and 3 bases from J, the gap between germline ends came to 15 bases. Germline-derived CDR1 and CDR2 are LNHNV and YYDKDF (reference sequence). This CDR3 has 16 residues. The DNA of the CDR3 is TGTGCCACCAGCAGAGAGGGAGGGGGTTCGGTCTACGAGCAGTACTTC. It codes for CATSREGGGSVYEQYF.

This clone was counted a few times. The chain employs TRBV30 and TRBJ2-2; the D gene is possibly TRBD1 (5 bases). The germline V and J ends were trimmed by 5 bases and 3 bases, with 16 bases remaining between them. The germline V gene has CDR1 GTSNPN and CDR2 SVGIG (reference sequence). CDR3 size: 15 residues. CDR3 in DNA: TGTGCCTGGGGGAAAGGGGCCAGGGACACCGGGGAGCTGTTTTTT. Its translation is CAWGKGARDTGELFF. The full variable domain, its missing parts supplied by reference TRBV30 and TRBJ2-2, is SQTIHQWPATLVQPVGSPLSLECTVEGTSNPNLYWYRQAAGRGLQLLFYSVGIGQISSEVPQNLSASRPQDRQFILSSKKLLLSDSGFYLCAWGKGARDTGELFFGEGSRLTVL.

V usage is TRBV11-3 and J usage is TRBJ2-5, with 10 bases lining up with TRBD1. J gave up 0 bases and V 5 bases, and 12 bases lay outside the gene matches. Germline CDR1 reads SGHNT; CDR2 reads YENEEA. The CDR3 is 18 residues long. The CDR3 loop is CASSHRDPGQGYQETQYF. CDR3 DNA: TGTGCCAGCAGCCACAGGGACCCGGGACAGGGGTACCAAGAGACCCAGTACTTC.

A remark on this clone: Additional DNA sequences in this sample encode the identical CDR3. CDR3 sequence: CASSPSGGSGNTIYF. The CDR3 DNA is TGTGCCAGCTCACCGTCAGGTGGCTCTGGAAACACCATATATTTT. The chain is built from TRBV18 and TRBJ1-3, with unresolved D. The CDR3 is made up of 15 amino acids. The V end lost 3 bases, the J end lost 0 bases, and 9 bases lay between the germline ends. The germline V gene encodes CDR1 KGHSH and CDR2 LQKENI.